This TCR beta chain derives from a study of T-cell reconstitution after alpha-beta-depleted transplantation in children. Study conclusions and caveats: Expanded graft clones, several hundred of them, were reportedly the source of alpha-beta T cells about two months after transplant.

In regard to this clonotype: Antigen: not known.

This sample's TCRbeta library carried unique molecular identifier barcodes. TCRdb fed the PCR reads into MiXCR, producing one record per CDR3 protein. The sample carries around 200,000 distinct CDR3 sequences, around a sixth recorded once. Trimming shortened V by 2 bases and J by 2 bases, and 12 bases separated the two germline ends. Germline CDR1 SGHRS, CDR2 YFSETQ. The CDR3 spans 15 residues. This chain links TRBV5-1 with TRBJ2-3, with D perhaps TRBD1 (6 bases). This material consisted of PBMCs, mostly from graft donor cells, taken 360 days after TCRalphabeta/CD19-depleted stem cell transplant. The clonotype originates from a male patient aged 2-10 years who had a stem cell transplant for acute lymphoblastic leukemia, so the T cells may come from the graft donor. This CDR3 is CASSFGQSFTDTQYF. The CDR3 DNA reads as TGCGCCAGCAGCTTCGGACAGAGTTTCACAGATACGCAGTATTTT. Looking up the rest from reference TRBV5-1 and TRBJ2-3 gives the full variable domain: KAGVTQTPRYLIKTRGQQVTLSCSPISGHRSVSWYQQTPGQGLQFLFEYFSETQRNKGNFPGRFSGRQFSNSRSEMNVSTLELGDSALYLCASSFGQSFTDTQYFGPGTRLTVL.